One and the same sample provided the 27 T cell receptor beta chains below, sequenced in a study of T cell responses to AZD1222 COVID-19 vaccine. Profiling relied on immunoSEQ multiplex PCR, and the TCRdb table lists in-frame clones only, not all of them. The sample shows around 200,000 clones, about 93% of them seen only once. Specimen: peripheral blood, collected 28 days after the second dose of the MenACWY control vaccine. The origin of the receptors is an adult who received the MenACWY meningococcal vaccine as a control.

The rearrangement links TRBV7-2 to TRBJ1-2, with 10 bases that match TRBD1. Germline CDR1 SGHTA, CDR2 FQGNSA. CDR3 size: 15 residues. The trim removed 5 bases at V and 10 bases at J, leaving 13 bases unmatched. CDR3 protein: CASSPRQGAPGDYTF. The CDR3 nucleotides read TGTGCCAGCAGCCCAAGACAGGGGGCACCTGGAGACTACACCTTC.

This chain joins TRBV4-2 and TRBJ2-3; D gene uncertain. Germline CDR1 LGHNA, CDR2 YNFKEQ. V was trimmed by 8 bases and J by 8 bases, leaving 17 bases between them. This CDR3 is built from 13 residues. For the CDR3, the DNA is TGTGCCAGCTCCCATTTGGATGAGGTTACGCAGTATTTT. Its protein product is CASSHLDEVTQYF.

Written as DNA, the CDR3 is TGTGCCAGCAGCGCCCTATCAGGGGCGGGCACTGAAGCTTTCTTT. This codes for CASSALSGAGTEAFF. This chain links TRBV3-1 (or the pseudogene TRBV3-2) with TRBJ1-1; D might be TRBD1 (6 bases). Germline-derived CDR1 and CDR2 are LGHDT and YNNKEL (reference sequence). This CDR3 spans 15 amino acids. V was pared by 5 bases and J by 4 bases, with 17 bases between.

This chain connects TRBV7-2 to TRBJ1-5; D uncertain. Germline V gene sequence: CDR1 SGHTA, CDR2 FQGNSA. Trimming took 5 bases from V and 1 from J, leaving 12 bases between them. The CDR3 runs 15 residues. The CDR3 loop reads CASSIDNRSNQPQHF. The CDR3, as DNA: TGTGCCAGCAGCATAGACAATAGGAGCAATCAGCCCCAGCATTTT.

The chain combines TRBV27 with TRBJ2-3, with D perhaps given as TRBD1 or TRBD2 (6 bases each). This CDR3 is 15 amino acids long. Germline CDR1 is MNHEY and CDR2 is SMNVEV (reference sequence). Trimming pared 3 bases from V and 3 bases from J, leaving 13 bases between. The CDR3 DNA sequence: TGTGCCAGCAGTTTGGGGGGCGCCCCGACAGATACGCAGTATTTT. Encoded protein: CASSLGGAPTDTQYF.

The rearrangement uses TRBV3-1 (or the pseudogene TRBV3-2) and TRBJ1-5; D might be TRBD1 (6 bases). The V gene's germline CDR1 is LGHDT and CDR2 YNNKEL (reference sequence). CDR3 length: 14 amino acids. V shed 6 bases and J shed 3 bases, with 12 bases lying between them. The CDR3 sequence is CASSHQGNNQPQHF. In DNA form, the CDR3 reads TGTGCCAGCAGTCATCAGGGGAACAATCAGCCCCAGCATTTT.

Points on this clone: The junction departs from the called germline gene at one end, perhaps through a read error. The chain employs TRBV7-2 and TRBJ2-2; 10 nucleotides line up with TRBD2. CDR3 length: 15 residues. Germline values: CDR1 SGHTA, CDR2 FQGNSA. CDR3 nucleotides: TGTGCCAGCAGCGTAGCGGGGGGCCTCACCGGGGAGCTGTTTTTT. Its translation is CASSVAGGLTGELFF.

The chain is built from TRBV27 and TRBJ1-6, with a tentative D call TRBD1 (5 bases). V lost 3 bases to trimming and J lost 9 bases, with 12 bases between them. The V gene's germline CDR1 is MNHEY and CDR2 SMNVEV (reference sequence). The CDR3 has 14 residues. CDR3 sequence (DNA): TGTGCCAGCAGTTTTAAGCAGGGTACTTCACCCCTCCACTTT. It translates to CASSFKQGTSPLHF.

V is TRBV11-2 and J is TRBJ1-2; D might be TRBD1 (5 bases). The germline V and J ends were trimmed by 1 base and 7 bases, with 7 bases remaining between them. Germline lookup yields CDR1 SGHAT and CDR2 FQNNGV. CDR3 length: 12 residues. CDR3 in DNA: TGTGCCAGCAGCTTAGGAGGGGCTGGCTACACCTTC. Protein product: CASSLGGAGYTF. Based on the CDR3 plus reference TRBV11-2 and TRBJ1-2, the full variable domain is EAGVAQSPRYKIIEKRQSVAFWCNPISGHATLYWYQQILGQGPKLLIQFQNNGVVDDSQLPKDRFSAERLKGVDSTLKIQPAKLEDSAVYLCASSLGGAGYTFGSGTRLTVV.

The rearrangement links TRBV6-5 to TRBJ2-5, with a possible D match to TRBD2 (6 bases). CDR3 length: 14 amino acids. Per the germline V gene, CDR1 is MNHEY and CDR2 is SVGAGI. The germline V and J ends were trimmed by 2 bases and 5 bases, with 12 bases remaining between them. The DNA of the CDR3 is TGTGCCAGCAGTTACCCGGGAGCTCCGGAGACCCAGTACTTC. Its translation: CASSYPGAPETQYF.

Worth noting for this clone: The junction differs from germline at one of its ends, possibly a read error. The gene calls are TRBV6-5 and TRBJ2-5; 7 positions match TRBD1. This CDR3 contains 14 residues. Germline values: CDR1 MNHEY, CDR2 SVGAGI. CDR3 loop: CASSYGTVYVPRNF. The DNA of the CDR3 is TGTGCCAGCAGTTACGGGACAGTCTACGTTCCCCGCAACTTC.

This clone was picked up one time. The rearrangement links TRBV7-9 to TRBJ1-2, with a tentative D call TRBD1 (6 bases). V was clipped by 1 base and J by 6 bases, with 18 bases between them. CDR3 length: 16 residues. Germline V gives CDR1 SEHNR, CDR2 FQNEAQ (reference sequence). The CDR3, as DNA: TGTGCCAGCAGCTTAGGAGGGGGGCAGGGAACACATGGCTACACCTTC. It yields the protein CASSLGGGQGTHGYTF.

The sample holds one count of this clone. The chain employs TRBV7-9 and TRBJ1-5, with TRBD1 identical over 11 bases. After removal of 4 bases from V and 5 bases from J, the junction contained 7 bases not matched to a gene. The CDR3 runs 16 residues. Germline V CDR1 and CDR2: SEHNR, FQNEAQ (reference sequence). The CDR3 reads CASSSTGQGAYQPQHF. The DNA of the CDR3 is TGTGCCAGCAGCTCAACTGGACAGGGGGCGTATCAGCCCCAGCATTTT.

J is TRBJ2-5 and V is TRBV11-2, with no clear D. V lost 3 bases and J lost 3, with 5 bases in between. In germline, CDR1 is SGHAT, CDR2 FQNNGV. The CDR3 length is 12 residues. Here the CDR3 reads CASSLGKETQYF. CDR3 coding DNA: TGTGCCAGCAGCTTGGGGAAAGAGACCCAGTACTTC.

The gene calls are TRBV5-1 and TRBJ2-3, with 10 bases identical to TRBD1. CDR3 length: 15 residues. Looked up from germline, CDR1 is SGHRS and CDR2 is YFSETQ. V lost 4 bases and J lost 2; bases outside the gene matches: 4. The chain's CDR3 is CASSADRGDTDTQYF. The CDR3 region has the DNA TGCGCCAGCAGCGCGGACAGGGGGGACACAGATACGCAGTATTTT.

V gene TRBV3-1 (or the pseudogene TRBV3-2) combines with J gene TRBJ1-6, with TRBD1 matching over 8 bases. The CDR3 runs 15 residues. Germline V gene lookup returns CDR1 LGHDT and CDR2 YNNKEL (reference sequence). Losses at the gene ends were 4 bases for V and 7 bases for J; bases not matched to a gene: 6. The CDR3: CASSLRTGRNSPLHF. CDR3 DNA sequence: TGTGCCAGCAGCCTCCGGACAGGGAGAAATTCACCCCTCCACTTT.

V gene TRBV4-1 combines with J gene TRBJ2-5; TRBD2 is a possible D gene (5 bases). CDR3 length equals 16 residues. Germline V gives CDR1 MGHRA, CDR2 YSYEKL. The V end was cut by 0 bases, the J end by 5 bases, with 16 bases between. CDR3 region: CASSQERTASGETQYF. The CDR3 DNA reads as TGCGCCAGCAGCCAAGAAAGGACGGCCTCGGGGGAGACCCAGTACTTC.

The V call is TRBV18, the J call TRBJ1-1; D not resolved. The germline V gene has CDR1 KGHSH and CDR2 LQKENI. There are 14 residues in the CDR3. V lost 2 bases to trimming and J lost 5 bases, with 12 bases between them. The CDR3 sequence: CASSPMGGSTEAFF. The CDR3, as DNA: TGTGCCAGCTCACCAATGGGTGGGAGTACTGAAGCTTTCTTT.

The gene calls are TRBV5-1 and TRBJ1-2; TRBD1 is a possible D gene (5 bases). Trimming removed 0 bases at V and 3 bases at J, with 9 bases between. The CDR3 covers 14 residues. CDR1 is SGHRS, CDR2 YFSETQ, per germline. The CDR3 region is CASSLGGKDYGYTF. For the CDR3, the DNA is TGCGCCAGCAGCTTGGGGGGCAAGGACTATGGCTACACCTTC.

The chain employs TRBV12-5 and TRBJ1-5; D possibly corresponds to TRBD1 (6 bases). Deletions cut 7 bases from V and 3 bases from J, with 13 bases between. Germline V gene lookup returns CDR1 LGHNT and CDR2 FRNRAP. The CDR3 is 14 residues long. The CDR3 DNA sequence: TGTGCTAGTGAGCCGGGACATAACAATCAGCCCCAGCATTTT. This codes for CASEPGHNNQPQHF. The variable domain in full, with the rest retrieved from reference TRBV12-5 and TRBJ1-5, is DARVTQTPRHKVTEMGQEVTMRCQPILGHNTVFWYRQTMMQGLELLAYFRNRAPLDDSGMPKDRFSAEMPDATLATLKIQPSEPRDSAVYFCASEPGHNNQPQHFGDGTRLSIL.

The rearrangement uses TRBV9 and TRBJ1-2; a weak D match, TRBD1 (6 bases). CDR1 and CDR2 from the germline V gene are SGDLS and YYNGEE. CDR3 size: 16 residues. Between the trimmed V and J ends, which lost 7 bases and 2 bases, there was a span of 21 bases. CDR3 sequence (DNA): TGTGCCAGCGACGGGACATGGGCTCATCGAAACTATGGCTACACCTTC. Residues: CASDGTWAHRNYGYTF.

The CDR3 region is CASSIWAGEASYTF. The CDR3 DNA is TGTGCCAGTAGTATTTGGGCAGGGGAAGCGAGCTACACCTTC. The genes are TRBV19 and TRBJ1-2, with D maybe TRBD1 (6 bases). Trimming removed 3 bases from V and 9 bases from J, with 17 bases in between. Germline CDR1 LNHDA, CDR2 SQIVND (reference sequence). The CDR3 has 14 residues.

The V call is TRBV6-2 or TRBV6-3, the J call TRBJ1-2; D gene unclear. The CDR3 length is 13 residues. Trimming took off 6 bases at V and 7 bases at J, with 15 bases between the two ends. Germline CDR1 reads MNHEY; CDR2 reads SVGEGT. CDR3 protein: CASSPRGSGGYTF. In DNA, the CDR3 is TGTGCCAGCAGCCCTCGGGGTTCAGGTGGCTACACCTTC.

The V gene is TRBV13, the J gene TRBJ1-1; D is possibly TRBD1 (5 bases). This CDR3 is 17 amino acids long. V was clipped by 2 bases and J by 1 base, with 17 bases between them. CDR1 and CDR2 (germline): PRHDT, FYEKMQ (reference sequence). CDR3 protein: CASSLRQRSFENTEAFF. The CDR3 bases are TGTGCCAGCAGCTTACGACAGCGCTCCTTCGAGAACACTGAAGCTTTCTTT.

The V gene is TRBV4-2, the J gene TRBJ1-2, with no clear D. The V and J ends lost 0 bases and 7 bases respectively, with 12 bases between them. The CDR3 covers 14 residues. Germline assignment: CDR1 LGHNA and CDR2 YNFKEQ. The DNA of the CDR3 is TGTGCCAGCAGCCAAGATTCTGCAGGTGCTGGCTACACCTTC. Protein product: CASSQDSAGAGYTF.

V is TRBV5-6 and J is TRBJ1-2; tentative D call: TRBD1 (6 bases). The CDR3 length is 14 residues. Germline V gene sequence: CDR1 SGHDT, CDR2 YYEEEE. V was pared by 3 bases and J by 0 bases, with 9 bases between. The CDR3 loop reads CASSWGQTNYGYTF. DNA for the CDR3: TGTGCCAGCAGCTGGGGGCAGACTAACTATGGCTACACCTTC.

The genes are TRBV10-2 and TRBJ2-1; TRBD2 matches at 7 bases. The V gene's germline CDR1 is WSHSY and CDR2 SAAADI. The CDR3 extends over 13 amino acids. V lost 9 bases to trimming and J lost 8 bases; unmatched junction nucleotides: 10. CDR3 nucleotide sequence: TGCGCCAGTCGGCTAGCGGACACTTATGAGCAGTTCTTC. This encodes CASRLADTYEQFF.